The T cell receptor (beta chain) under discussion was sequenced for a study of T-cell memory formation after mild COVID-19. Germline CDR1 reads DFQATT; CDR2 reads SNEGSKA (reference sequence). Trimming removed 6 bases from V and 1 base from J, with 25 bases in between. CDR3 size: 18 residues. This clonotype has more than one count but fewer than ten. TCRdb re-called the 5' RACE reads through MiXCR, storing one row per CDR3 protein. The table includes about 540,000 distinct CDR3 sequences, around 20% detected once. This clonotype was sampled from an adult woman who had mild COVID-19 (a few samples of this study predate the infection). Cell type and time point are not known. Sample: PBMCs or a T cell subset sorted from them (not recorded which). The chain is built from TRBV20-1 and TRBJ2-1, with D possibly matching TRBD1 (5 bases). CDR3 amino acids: CSATPDWASGLSYNEQFF. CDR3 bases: TGCAGTGCCACCCCCGACTGGGCGTCAGGGTTGTCCTACAATGAGCAGTTCTTC.